This T cell receptor (beta chain) comes out of a study of CD8+CD57+ T cells in acquired aplastic anemia. TCR beta VDJ and CDR3 profiles were obtained from a genomic DNA template. In TCRdb, the reads were re-called with MiXCR into one record per CDR3 protein. The sample lists more than 95,000 distinct CDR3 sequences; 30% to 45% were seen once. Trimming shortened V by 4 bases and J by 0 bases, and 13 bases separated the two germline ends. Germline V gene data show CDR1 as LGHNA and CDR2 as YNFKEQ. The CDR3 totals 16 residues. Patients picked for sequencing had shown CD8+CD57+ cell expansion detected by flow cytometry.

The specimen was sorted CD4+, CD8+, or CD8+CD57+ T cells (not recorded which) from PBMCs. This receptor was obtained from a human donor with aplastic anemia. The J gene is TRBJ2-1, the V gene TRBV4-2; possible D gene TRBD2, 6 bases. As DNA, the CDR3 is TGTGCCAGCAGCCCTGGGACTGCGAGCTCCTACAATGAGCAGTTCTTC. Protein: CASSPGTASSYNEQFF.